The T cell receptor (beta chain) under discussion was sequenced for a study of CXCR3-negative and CXCR3-positive naive CD8 T cells. General study points: Cryopreservation partially lowered CXCR3 expression, so most assays used fresh PBMCs.

UMI labels and 5' RACE were used to prepare the TRB cDNA libraries. TCRdb reanalyzed the 5' RACE reads and collapses them to one entry per CDR3 protein, without DNA. The sample has 50,000 to 55,000 distinct CDR3 sequences; the top ten hold approximately 1.5%. CDR3 length: 15 amino acids. In germline, CDR1 is DFQATT, CDR2 SNEGSKA (reference sequence). Triplicates of about 300,000 cells were sorted from each CD8+ T cell subset. With regard to this clonotype: The target antigen is unknown.

The J gene is TRBJ1-2, the V gene TRBV20-1. This receptor was obtained from a human donor in good health. Some clones in this sample may be carry-over from other donors' samples. Sequenced input: naive CXCR3- CD8+ T cells from blood. Subset: CD45RO-CCR7+CD27+CD95- naive CD8+ T cells lacking CXCR3 (TNR3-). The CDR3 sequence is CSAEGEMEYNYGYTF.